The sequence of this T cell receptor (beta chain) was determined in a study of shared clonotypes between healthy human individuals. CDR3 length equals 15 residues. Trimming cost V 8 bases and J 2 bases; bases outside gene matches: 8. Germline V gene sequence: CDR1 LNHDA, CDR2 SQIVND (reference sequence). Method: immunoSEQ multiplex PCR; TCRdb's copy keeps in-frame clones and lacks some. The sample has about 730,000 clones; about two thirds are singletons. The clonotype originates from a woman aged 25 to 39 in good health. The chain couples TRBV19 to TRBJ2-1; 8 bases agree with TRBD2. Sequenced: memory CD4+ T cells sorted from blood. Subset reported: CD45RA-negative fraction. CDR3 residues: CASRPAGVPYNEQFF. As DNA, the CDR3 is TGTGCCAGTCGTCCAGCGGGAGTGCCCTACAATGAGCAGTTCTTC.